This TCR beta chain was identified in a study of early T cells in non-severe SARS-CoV-2 infection. Molecules of cDNA were individually given unique molecular identifiers that were attached to them. TCRdb re-derived calls from the 5' RACE reads in MiXCR, one entry per CDR3 protein. The repertoire has approximately 81,000 distinct CDR3 sequences, less than 15% of them found once; the top ten carry about 6%. Specimen: whole blood. The sequence was obtained from an adult who was a healthcare worker with PCR-confirmed SARS-CoV-2 infection or an uninfected control (not recorded which).

This chain's CDR3 is CASSQGQGLEQYF. Here the CDR3 DNA reads TGTGCCAGCAGCCAGGGACAGGGGCTAGAGCAGTACTTC. The chain links TRBV3-1 to TRBJ2-7, with 10 nucleotides matching TRBD1. Germline V gives CDR1 LGHDT, CDR2 YNNKEL (reference sequence). The length of the CDR3 is 13 residues. Trimming took 3 bases from V and 7 from J; bases not matched to a gene: 3.